Below, 32 T cell receptor beta chains from the same sample are listed, as sequenced in a study of identical twins. TCRdb itself ran the 5' RACE reads through MiXCR, one entry per CDR3 protein. The sample carries approximately 410,000 distinct CDR3 sequences, approximately 17% recorded once. The specimen sequenced was naive T cells sorted from blood. The receptors derive from a man in his forties or fifties in good health.

With respect to this clonotype: With a much larger clone just one base away, this may be a read error. The chain is built from TRBV7-3 and TRBJ2-2; TRBD2 is a possible D gene (5 bases). CDR1 and CDR2 (germline): SGHTA, FQGTGA. The CDR3 is made up of 12 amino acids. The CDR3 DNA sequence: TGTGCCAGCAGCCCCCCCCTCGGGGAGCTGTGTTTT. Protein product: CASSPPLGELCF.

The chain carries TRBV5-5 and TRBJ2-5, with TRBD1 as a possible D gene (6 bases). The V and J ends lost 4 bases and 0 bases respectively, with 13 bases between them. The germline V gene has CDR1 SGHKS and CDR2 YYEKEE (reference sequence). The CDR3 totals 15 residues. The CDR3 DNA is TGTGCCAGCAGCCCAGGGACATACCACCAAGAGACCCAGTACTTC. It encodes CASSPGTYHQETQYF.

This clonotype was found many times. CDR3 sequence reads: CASSQDSQGTDTQYF. For the CDR3, the DNA is TGCGCCAGCAGCCAAGATTCGCAGGGCACAGATACGCAGTATTTT. The rearrangement joins TRBV4-3 to TRBJ2-3; no clear D. Trimming removed 0 bases from V and 1 base from J, with 8 bases in between. This CDR3 contains 15 residues. Germline values: CDR1 LGHNA, CDR2 YSLEER.

The V and J genes are TRBV6-5 and TRBJ2-3; 9 nucleotides match TRBD1. The CDR3 spans 17 residues. Per the germline V gene, CDR1 is MNHEY and CDR2 is SVGAGI. The V gene end was trimmed by 0 bases and the J gene end by 2 bases; junction bases not matched to a gene: 6. In DNA, the CDR3 is TGTGCCAGCAGTTACTCGGTGGGACAGGGTAACACAGATACGCAGTATTTT. It translates to CASSYSVGQGNTDTQYF.

J is TRBJ1-1 and V is TRBV10-1; TRBD1 aligns across 8 bases. CDR3 size: 15 residues. Losses at the gene ends were 0 bases for V and 6 bases for J; bases not matched to a gene: 6. Germline CDR1 WNHNN, CDR2 SYGVQD (reference sequence). The CDR3 here is CASSESWTGSAEAFF. As DNA, the CDR3 is TGCGCCAGCAGTGAGTCGTGGACAGGGTCGGCTGAAGCTTTCTTT.

This clonotype was seen only a few times. This chain connects TRBV13 to TRBJ2-1, with 7 bases matching TRBD2. This CDR3 comprises 14 residues. Germline CDR1 reads PRHDT; CDR2 reads FYEKMQ (reference sequence). The J segment lost 9 bases and the V segment lost 3 bases, leaving 8 bases of the junction unmatched. CDR3 nucleotide sequence: TGTGCCAGCAGCTTGCGCGGGAGCTTCGGTGAGCAGTTCTTC. This codes for CASSLRGSFGEQFF.

The chain couples TRBV6-1 to TRBJ2-2; unclear D gene. Germline CDR1 is MNHNS and CDR2 is SASEGT. Trimming pared 6 bases from V and 4 bases from J, leaving 15 bases between. The CDR3 sequence is 15 residues long. CDR3 region: CASSAPGSRTGELFF. DNA for the CDR3: TGTGCCAGCAGCGCCCCCGGGTCTCGCACCGGGGAGCTGTTTTTT.

This clonotype appeared many times. The rearrangement links TRBV14 to TRBJ1-2; possible D gene TRBD1, 6 bases. V was trimmed by 6 bases and J by 3 bases, leaving 20 bases between them. The germline V gene has CDR1 SGHDN and CDR2 FVKESK. The CDR3 is made up of 16 amino acids. CDR3 protein: CASSRSGTQRYYGYTF. The CDR3 DNA sequence: TGTGCCAGCAGTCGTTCCGGGACACAGCGCTACTATGGCTACACCTTC.

The chain carries TRBV7-9 and TRBJ2-1; 9 bases map to TRBD2. The CDR3 runs 13 residues. The germline CDR1 and CDR2 sequences are SEHNR and FQNEAQ (reference sequence). V trimming: 4 bases; J trimming: 14 bases; junction bases outside the gene matches: 9. The chain's CDR3 is CASSSVWAGGEFF. The DNA for the CDR3 is TGTGCCAGCAGCTCAGTCTGGGCGGGGGGGGAGTTCTTC. The full variable domain, its missing parts supplied by reference TRBV7-9 and TRBJ2-1, is DTGVSQNPRHKITKRGQNVTFRCDPISEHNRLYWYRQTLGQGPEFLTYFQNEAQLEKSRLLSDRFSAERPKGSFSTLEIQRTEQGDSAMYLCASSSVWAGGEFFGPGTRLTVL.

This clonotype has ten or more counts. The chain joins TRBV9 to TRBJ2-1; perhaps TRBD2 as D (6 bases). CDR1 and CDR2 (germline): SGDLS, YYNGEE. The ends were cut back, 0 bases at V and 0 bases at J, with 10 bases in the middle. This CDR3 is built from 16 residues. The CDR3 loop reads CASSVDGGSSYNEQFF. The CDR3, as DNA: TGTGCCAGCAGCGTAGATGGAGGGAGCTCCTACAATGAGCAGTTCTTC.

This clonotype was seen more than once but under ten times. The chain carries TRBV10-2 and TRBJ2-3; TRBD2 matches at 9 bases. Looked up from germline, CDR1 is WSHSY and CDR2 is SAAADI. Unmatched junction bases numbered 6, after V lost 7 bases and J lost 4 bases. CDR3 length: 14 amino acids. This chain's CDR3 is CASIKRGEADTQYF. CDR3 sequence (DNA): TGCGCCAGCATTAAGCGGGGGGAGGCAGATACGCAGTATTTT.

This clonotype was recorded many times. The chain couples TRBV6-1 to TRBJ1-4, with 8 bases matching TRBD1. The CDR3 spans 14 residues. Germline V CDR1 and CDR2: MNHNS, SASEGT. The J segment lost 8 bases and the V segment lost 5 bases, leaving 7 bases of the junction unmatched. CDR3 sequence: CASSPDREGEKLFF. CDR3 nucleotide sequence: TGTGCCAGCAGTCCGGACAGGGAGGGGGAAAAACTGTTTTTT.

The table lists this clonotype with many counts. This chain uses TRBV12-3 or TRBV12-4 with TRBJ2-4; 10 bases line up with TRBD1. CDR3 length: 20 residues. V dropped 5 bases and J dropped 1; count of bases not matched to a gene: 17. For the CDR3, the DNA is TGTGCCAGCAGTCAATACACCGGGACAGGGGTCTCCCGCGCCAAAAACATTCAGTACTTC. It translates to CASSQYTGTGVSRAKNIQYF.

In its sample, this clonotype was seen many times. CDR3 in DNA: TGTGCCAGCAGCCCCTCGGGGTTGGGCGAGCAGTACTTC. Translating it yields CASSPSGLGEQYF. The chain carries TRBV7-9 and TRBJ2-7; D may be TRBD2 (5 bases). The V end lost 5 bases, the J end lost 6 bases, and 14 bases lay between the germline ends. CDR1 and CDR2 from the germline V gene are SEHNR and FQNEAQ (reference sequence). This CDR3 comprises 13 residues. Full variable domain (remainder filled in from reference TRBV7-9 and TRBJ2-7): DTGVSQNPRHKITKRGQNVTFRCDPISEHNRLYWYRQTLGQGPEFLTYFQNEAQLEKSRLLSDRFSAERPKGSFSTLEIQRTEQGDSAMYLCASSPSGLGEQYFGPGTRLTVT.

This chain connects TRBV7-2 to TRBJ2-5; D may be TRBD2 (6 bases). V was pared by 4 bases and J by 7 bases, with 7 bases between. CDR1 and CDR2 (germline): SGHTA, FQGNSA. CDR3 length equals 11 residues. CDR3 loop: CASSSAGTQYF. The DNA of the CDR3 is TGTGCCAGCAGCTCAGCGGGGACCCAGTACTTC. Filled out from reference TRBV7-2 and TRBJ2-5, the complete variable domain reads GAGVSQSPSNKVTEKGKDVELRCDPISGHTALYWYRQSLGQGLEFLIYFQGNSAPDKSGLPSDRFSAERTGGSVSTLTIQRTQQEDSAVYLCASSSAGTQYFGPGTRLLVL.

Note on this clonotype: A much larger clonotype is one base distant, so this may be a read error. The chain joins TRBV6-2 or TRBV6-3 to TRBJ1-5; TRBD1 matches 8 bases. The CDR3 has 15 amino acids. CDR1 and CDR2 (germline): MNHEY, SVGEGT. As DNA, the CDR3 is TGTGCCAGCAGCGACCGGGACAGGTTCAATCAGCCCCGGCATTTT. Residues: CASSDRDRFNQPRHF.

This clonotype has ten or more counts. The chain uses TRBV20-1 and TRBJ2-1, with 8 bases identical to TRBD2. J was trimmed by 10 bases and V by 3 bases; bases with no gene match: 14. The germline V gene has CDR1 DFQATT and CDR2 SNEGSKA (reference sequence). This CDR3 comprises 15 residues. CDR3 in amino acids: CSARGRGTRSGEQFF. The CDR3 DNA reads as TGCAGTGCTAGGGGCCGAGGGACTAGATCGGGGGAGCAGTTCTTC.

The rearrangement joins TRBV29-1 to TRBJ2-3; D not resolved. This CDR3 contains 14 residues. In germline, CDR1 is SQVTM, CDR2 ANQGSEA. V was clipped by 1 base and J by 6 bases, with 14 bases between them. This chain's CDR3 is CSVEGGQVSDTQYF. The CDR3 nucleotides read TGCAGCGTTGAAGGGGGTCAAGTAAGCGATACGCAGTATTTT.

Many counts were recorded for this clonotype. The J gene is TRBJ1-3, the V gene TRBV4-1; D gene uncertain. Germline V gene data show CDR1 as MGHRA and CDR2 as YSYEKL. CDR3 size: 14 residues. The germline V and J ends were trimmed by 4 bases and 4 bases, with 11 bases remaining between them. The chain's CDR3 is CASSPRVTGNTIYF. The CDR3 DNA is TGCGCCAGCAGCCCCCGGGTTACCGGAAACACCATATATTTT.

The CDR3 nucleotides read TGTGCCAGCAGCTCGACCGCCCCTCCTGGGGCCAACGTCCTGACTTTC. Protein product: CASSSTAPPGANVLTF. The V and J genes are TRBV7-8 and TRBJ2-6; D call uncertain. The CDR3 has 16 amino acids. Germline V gives CDR1 SGHVS, CDR2 FQNEAQ. Trimming took 4 bases from V and 2 from J, leaving 12 bases between them.

The rearrangement uses TRBV20-1 and TRBJ1-2, with D possibly matching TRBD1 (6 bases). V lost 3 bases and J lost 6, with 11 bases in between. CDR1 DFQATT and CDR2 SNEGSKA come from the germline V gene (reference sequence). The CDR3 sequence is 12 residues long. The CDR3 spells CSASRGGDGYTF. CDR3 sequence (DNA): TGCAGTGCTAGCAGGGGAGGCGATGGCTACACCTTC.

The genes are TRBV20-1 and TRBJ2-2, with 8 bases identical to TRBD1. This CDR3 is built from 14 residues. V trimming: 0 bases; J trimming: 7 bases; junction bases outside the gene matches: 4. CDR1 and CDR2 (germline): DFQATT, SNEGSKA (reference sequence). CDR3 amino acids: CSARDTGGIGELFF. CDR3 nucleotides: TGCAGTGCTAGAGATACAGGGGGAATCGGGGAGCTGTTTTTT.

This clonotype has only a few counts. V is TRBV7-8 and J is TRBJ2-1; 9 positions agree with TRBD2. This CDR3 contains 15 residues. J lost 8 bases, V lost 4 bases, and 9 bases had no gene match. The germline V gene has CDR1 SGHVS and CDR2 FQNEAQ. The CDR3 loop is CASSSLAGEGDEQFF. The CDR3 region has the DNA TGTGCCAGCAGCTCATTAGCGGGAGAGGGCGATGAGCAGTTCTTC.

This chain uses TRBV6-2 or TRBV6-3 with TRBJ2-7; 11 nucleotides agree with TRBD2. Trimming cost V 6 bases and J 2 bases; bases outside gene matches: 3. The CDR3 has 14 amino acids. CDR1 MNHEY and CDR2 SVGEGT come from the germline V gene. The CDR3 sequence is CASRLTSGTYEQYF. For the CDR3, the DNA is TGTGCCAGCAGACTGACTAGCGGGACCTACGAGCAGTACTTC.

Ten or more counts support this clonotype. This sequence joins TRBV20-1 and TRBJ1-1; D may be TRBD1 (6 bases). CDR1 is DFQATT and CDR2 is SNEGSKA in the germline V gene (reference sequence). This CDR3 region has 14 residues. The V and J ends lost 0 bases and 7 bases respectively, with 15 bases between them. CDR3 residues: CSARETGQAGEAFF. DNA of the CDR3: TGCAGTGCTAGAGAGACGGGACAAGCAGGTGAAGCTTTCTTT.

This clonotype was detected only a few times. The V and J genes are TRBV12-3 or TRBV12-4 and TRBJ2-1, with 13 bases identical to TRBD2. The CDR3 sequence is 15 residues long. V lost 6 bases to trimming and J lost 10 bases; unmatched junction nucleotides: 9. The CDR3 DNA reads TGTGCCAGCAGCGTGACTAGCGGGGGGCCGGAGGAGCAGTTCTTC. It yields the protein CASSVTSGGPEEQFF.

Many counts were recorded for this clonotype. The rearrangement links TRBV7-9 to TRBJ1-5; D gene unclear. Trimming cost V 5 bases and J 3 bases, with 5 bases left between them. This CDR3 is 12 amino acids long. Germline V gives CDR1 SEHNR, CDR2 FQNEAQ (reference sequence). In nucleotides, the CDR3 is TGTGCCAGCAGCCCCCACAATCAGCCCCAGCATTTT. This codes for CASSPHNQPQHF. The full variable domain, rest sourced from reference TRBV7-9 and TRBJ1-5, is DTGVSQNPRHKITKRGQNVTFRCDPISEHNRLYWYRQTLGQGPEFLTYFQNEAQLEKSRLLSDRFSAERPKGSFSTLEIQRTEQGDSAMYLCASSPHNQPQHFGDGTRLSIL.

Ten or more counts support this clonotype. The genes are TRBV7-2 and TRBJ2-5; possible D gene TRBD1, 6 bases. Trimming removed 5 bases from V and 5 bases from J, with 18 bases in between. The CDR3 totals 15 residues. Germline loops: CDR1 SGHTA, CDR2 FQGNSA. CDR3 nucleotide sequence: TGTGCCAGCAGCCTCGGGCAGGGGATATGGGAGACCCAGTACTTC. Translation gives CASSLGQGIWETQYF.

At least ten counts were recorded for this clonotype. The J gene is TRBJ2-7, the V gene TRBV12-3 or TRBV12-4; D not resolved. This CDR3 region has 13 residues. V shed 4 bases and J shed 4 bases, with 11 bases lying between them. The CDR3 DNA follows: TGTGCCAGCAGTTCGCCCGTAGGGTACGAGCAGTACTTC. Translated: CASSSPVGYEQYF.

Ten or more counts support this clonotype. V usage is TRBV6-1 and J usage is TRBJ2-7; TRBD1 agrees at 7 bases. The junction had 8 bases not matched to a gene; V was cut back by 3 bases and J by 3 bases. Germline V gives CDR1 MNHNS, CDR2 SASEGT. This CDR3 has 15 residues. This CDR3 is CASSEFGTDRYEQYF. The CDR3 DNA is TGTGCCAGCAGTGAGTTCGGGACAGACCGCTACGAGCAGTACTTC.

This clonotype was counted many times. The CDR3 sequence: CATRRGTVSGANVLTF. The CDR3 region has the DNA TGTGCCACCCGGAGGGGGACGGTCTCGGGGGCCAACGTCCTGACTTTC. J is TRBJ2-6 and V is TRBV27; D tentatively fits TRBD1 or TRBD2 (6 bases each). There are 16 residues in the CDR3. Germline V lookup: CDR1 MNHEY, CDR2 SMNVEV (reference sequence). Trimming removed 10 bases at V and 4 bases at J, with 20 bases between.

This clonotype came up a few times. The chain couples TRBV20-1 to TRBJ1-1; D remains unclear. V was trimmed by 1 base and J by 0 bases, leaving 6 bases between them. Germline V gene data show CDR1 as DFQATT and CDR2 as SNEGSKA (reference sequence). This CDR3 contains 13 residues. Here the CDR3 reads CSARGLMNTEAFF. The CDR3, as DNA: TGCAGTGCTAGAGGATTAATGAACACTGAAGCTTTCTTT.